The 30 T cell receptor beta chains below all came from one sample that was sequenced in a study of PD-1 blockade in classical Hodgkin lymphoma. Time point: cycle 4 day 1 (C4D1), after 6 weeks of nivolumab. No patient escaped relapse after autologous stem cell transplantation, and brentuximab vedotin exposure varied. Thawed PBMCs underwent magnetic negative selection to yield purified CD4+ T cells. The method was immunoSEQ multiplex PCR; TCRdb's version includes in-frame clones alone and lacks a portion of them. The repertoire includes fewer than 35,000 clones, about 94% of them detected once, and approximately 0.27% sits in the top ten. Here the sequenced sample was CD4+ T cells from blood, taken before the fourth cycle of nivolumab. The receptors here all came from a human donor with classical Hodgkin lymphoma.

The V and J genes are TRBV29-1 and TRBJ2-7; 10 bases fit TRBD1. After removal of 4 bases from V and 7 bases from J, the junction contained 10 bases not matched to a gene. The CDR3 is 14 residues long. The germline CDR1 and CDR2 sequences are SQVTM and ANQGSEA. The CDR3 nucleotides are TGCAGCGTTGTACCGGGGACAGGGGATCGTGAGCAGTACTTC. Amino acid sequence: CSVVPGTGDREQYF.

The rearrangement uses TRBV30 and TRBJ2-1; 13 nucleotides match TRBD2. Germline CDR1 reads GTSNPN; CDR2 reads SVGIG (reference sequence). V trimming: 1 base; J trimming: 3 bases; junction bases outside the gene matches: 3. This CDR3 region has 16 residues. CDR3 region: CAWSGRLAGGYNEQFF. DNA of the CDR3: TGTGCCTGGAGTGGTAGACTAGCGGGAGGCTACAATGAGCAGTTCTTC.

The chain joins TRBV30 to TRBJ1-1; 8 bases align to TRBD1. Germline assignment: CDR1 GTSNPN and CDR2 SVGIG (reference sequence). Trimming took 1 base from V and 1 from J; bases not matched to a gene: 5. The CDR3 covers 15 residues. CDR3 region: CAWSGFGTGNTEAFF. The DNA of the CDR3 is TGTGCCTGGAGTGGATTTGGGACAGGGAACACTGAAGCTTTCTTT.

The chain joins TRBV5-6 to TRBJ2-3, with 9 bases lining up with TRBD2. V shed 1 base and J 0 bases; nucleotides not matched to a gene: 12. The CDR3 extends over 19 amino acids. CDR1 SGHDT and CDR2 YYEEEE come from the germline V gene. The CDR3 nucleotides read TGTGCCAGCAGCTTGCGGTTATTGCTAGCGGGACCTAGCACAGATACGCAGTATTTT. It is translated as CASSLRLLLAGPSTDTQYF.

The J gene is TRBJ2-1, the V gene TRBV12-5; D might be TRBD1 (5 bases). Trimming removed 6 bases at V and 5 bases at J, with 14 bases between. From germline, CDR1 is LGHNT and CDR2 FRNRAP. The CDR3 contains 14 residues. DNA of the CDR3: TGTGCTAGTGGCCCCAGGGCGGCAGACAATGAGCAGTTCTTC. This translates into CASGPRAADNEQFF.

The chain combines TRBV30 with TRBJ1-3; D call uncertain. The CDR3 runs 13 residues. CDR1 and CDR2 from the germline V gene are GTSNPN and SVGIG (reference sequence). Trimming left V 0 bases short and J 4 bases short, with 7 bases between. The CDR3 nucleotides read TGTGCCTGGAGTGTACTGTTAGGAAACACCATATATTTT. It specifies CAWSVLLGNTIYF.

The V and J genes are TRBV5-1 and TRBJ2-7, with D possibly matching TRBD2 (6 bases). The V end was cut by 0 bases, the J end by 3 bases, with 13 bases between. Looked up from germline, CDR1 is SGHRS and CDR2 is YFSETQ. There are 15 residues in the CDR3. In DNA form, the CDR3 reads TGCGCCAGCAGCTTGGACTTGGGTAGCGGCTACGAGCAGTACTTC. This gives the protein CASSLDLGSGYEQYF.

V and J are TRBV19 and TRBJ2-2; D is undetermined. CDR3 length: 13 amino acids. V lost 6 bases, J lost 4 bases, and 9 bases lay in between. Germline V gene lookup returns CDR1 LNHDA and CDR2 SQIVND (reference sequence). The CDR3 DNA follows: TGTGCCAGTAGCAAGGCTTTCACCGGGGAGCTGTTTTTT. It translates to CASSKAFTGELFF.

This chain connects TRBV30 to TRBJ2-5; TRBD2 agrees at 13 bases. The CDR3 is made up of 15 amino acids. CDR1 and CDR2 from the germline V gene are GTSNPN and SVGIG (reference sequence). Unmatched junction bases numbered 5, after V lost 3 bases and J lost 4 bases. This chain's CDR3 is CAWRAGLAGAETQYF. CDR3 coding DNA: TGTGCCTGGAGAGCCGGACTAGCGGGAGCAGAGACCCAGTACTTC.

The rearrangement uses TRBV9 and TRBJ2-5; TRBD2 matches 10 bases. V lost 6 bases and J lost 5; bases outside the gene matches: 10. Germline lookup yields CDR1 SGDLS and CDR2 YYNGEE. The CDR3 is 15 amino acids. Written as DNA, the CDR3 is TGTGCCAGCACCCCTTCCAGCGGGAGGGGGGAGACCCAGTACTTC. This translates into CASTPSSGRGETQYF.

The gene calls are TRBV11-2 and TRBJ1-1; tentative D call: TRBD1 (6 bases). The CDR3 extends over 16 amino acids. V was shortened by 6 bases and J by 3 bases, with 20 bases between the two germline ends. Per the germline V gene, CDR1 is SGHAT and CDR2 is FQNNGV. DNA of the CDR3: TGTGCCAGCAGAAAGGGGGTCTCAAGAGGGCACACTGAAGCTTTCTTT. Its protein product is CASRKGVSRGHTEAFF.

J is TRBJ2-7 and V is TRBV6-1; 9 nucleotides match TRBD1. The V gene end was trimmed by 7 bases and the J gene end by 3 bases; junction bases not matched to a gene: 1. The CDR3 is 12 amino acids. From germline, CDR1 is MNHNS and CDR2 SASEGT. Here the CDR3 reads CASKGQGYEQYF. The CDR3 DNA reads as TGTGCCAGCAAGGGACAGGGCTACGAGCAGTACTTC.

This clone was observed once. The chain is built from TRBV28 and TRBJ1-2; 9 bases are shared with TRBD1. J was trimmed by 8 bases and V by 6 bases; bases with no gene match: 4. The CDR3 extends over 12 amino acids. Germline loops: CDR1 MDHEN, CDR2 SYDVKM. CDR3 DNA sequence: TGTGCCAGCAGCTACAGGGGGCGCGGCTACACCTTC. Translating it yields CASSYRGRGYTF.

The rearrangement joins TRBV27 to TRBJ1-5; 8 bases are a match to TRBD1. The CDR3 contains 16 residues. V was clipped by 2 bases and J by 0 bases; unmatched bases: 3. CDR1 MNHEY and CDR2 SMNVEV come from the germline V gene (reference sequence). CDR3 region: CASSLNRGDSNQPQHF. The DNA of the CDR3 is TGTGCCAGCAGTTTAAACAGGGGGGATAGCAATCAGCCCCAGCATTTT.

In DNA form, the CDR3 reads TGTGCTAGTGGTTTGGTACTTGGAAACACCATATATTTT. Protein sequence: CASGLVLGNTIYF. V is TRBV12-5 and J is TRBJ1-3; D ambiguous. Germline assignment: CDR1 LGHNT and CDR2 FRNRAP. Trimming stripped 0 bases from V and 3 bases from J, with 3 bases between. CDR3 length equals 13 residues.

V usage is TRBV2 and J usage is TRBJ2-1; 8 bases are a match to TRBD2. Germline CDR1 reads SNHLY; CDR2 reads FYNNEI. This CDR3 comprises 16 residues. V lost 3 bases, J lost 4 bases, and 8 bases stayed unmatched. In nucleotides, the CDR3 is TGTGCCAGCAGTGATGTTCGCGGGAGGCGTTACAATGAGCAGTTCTTC. This codes for CASSDVRGRRYNEQFF.

The CDR3 sequence: CASSSTPGTGHYEQYF. As DNA, the CDR3 is TGTGCCAGCAGTTCCACCCCCGGGACAGGACACTACGAGCAGTACTTC. The chain has TRBV28 and TRBJ2-7; TRBD1 matches at 8 bases. V trimming: 4 bases; J trimming: 3 bases; junction bases outside the gene matches: 11. Germline CDR1 and CDR2: MDHEN and SYDVKM. The CDR3 loop spans 16 amino acids.

V is TRBV19 and J is TRBJ2-2; D uncertain. Germline values: CDR1 LNHDA, CDR2 SQIVND (reference sequence). The V end was cut by 6 bases, the J end by 4 bases, with 15 bases between. The CDR3 has 15 amino acids. DNA for the CDR3: TGTGCCAGTAGGCTGTCTCGACTTTCCACCGGGGAGCTGTTTTTT. It specifies CASRLSRLSTGELFF.

The V gene is TRBV9, the J gene TRBJ2-1; D might be TRBD2 (6 bases). V shed 3 bases and J shed 10 bases, with 14 bases lying between them. CDR1 is SGDLS, CDR2 YYNGEE, per germline. The CDR3 sequence is 13 residues long. The CDR3 DNA reads as TGTGCCAGCAGCGCACTACTTAGCGGCGAGCAGTTCTTC. Protein: CASSALLSGEQFF.

The genes are TRBV27 and TRBJ1-4; D gene unclear. Germline lookup yields CDR1 MNHEY and CDR2 SMNVEV (reference sequence). The CDR3 extends over 14 amino acids. The V end was cut by 10 bases, the J end by 1 base, with 13 bases between. CDR3 residues: CATRPLLTNEKLFF. The CDR3 DNA reads as TGTGCCACACGACCCCTCCTAACTAATGAAAAACTGTTTTTT.

The gene calls are TRBV30 and TRBJ2-7; the D is unclear. The CDR3 totals 11 residues. V was shortened by 6 bases and J by 7 bases, with 13 bases between the two germline ends. Looked up from germline, CDR1 is GTSNPN and CDR2 is SVGIG (reference sequence). Here the CDR3 reads CACTPSREQYF. The DNA for the CDR3 is TGTGCCTGTACCCCATCCCGGGAGCAGTACTTC. Full variable domain (rest looked up from reference TRBV30 and TRBJ2-7): SQTIHQWPATLVQPVGSPLSLECTVEGTSNPNLYWYRQAAGRGLQLLFYSVGIGQISSEVPQNLSASRPQDRQFILSSKKLLLSDSGFYLCACTPSREQYFGPGTRLTVT.

CDR3 sequence (DNA): TGTGCCAGCAGACCGGCGGGGCTAGCGGACTATTACAATGAGCAGCAGTTCTTC. Translation: CASRPAGLADYYNEQQFF. V and J are TRBV28 and TRBJ2-1, with TRBD2 matching 7 bases. The CDR3 runs to 18 residues. The junction had 25 bases not matched to a gene; V was cut back by 6 bases and J by 11 bases. Per germline, CDR1 MDHEN and CDR2 SYDVKM. Variable domain in full (rest from reference TRBV28 and TRBJ2-1): DVKVTQSSRYLVKRTGEKVFLECVQDMDHENMFWYRQDPGLGLRLIYFSYDVKMKEKGDIPEGYSVSREKKERFSLILESASTNQTSMYLCASRPAGLADYYNEQQFFGPGTRLTVL.

This clone was seen once. The chain recombines TRBV5-1 with TRBJ2-1, with 8 bases identical to TRBD2. The CDR3 loop spans 15 amino acids. CDR1 and CDR2 from the germline V gene are SGHRS and YFSETQ. Trimming at V came to 6 bases and at J to 9 bases, leaving 14 bases not matched to a gene. CDR3 amino acids: CASNFLAGEASEQFF. In nucleotides, the CDR3 is TGCGCCAGCAACTTCCTAGCGGGTGAGGCGAGTGAGCAGTTCTTC.

This clone was seen only once. The chain has TRBV5-1 and TRBJ1-1; D ambiguous. Trimming removed 7 bases at V and 6 bases at J, with 10 bases between. Germline assignment: CDR1 SGHRS and CDR2 YFSETQ. The CDR3 loop spans 11 amino acids. CDR3 loop: CASVGTAEAFF. CDR3 nucleotides: TGCGCCAGCGTAGGAACCGCTGAAGCTTTCTTT. The whole variable domain, filled in from reference TRBV5-1 and TRBJ1-1, reads KAGVTQTPRYLIKTRGQQVTLSCSPISGHRSVSWYQQTPGQGLQFLFEYFSETQRNKGNFPGRFSGRQFSNSRSEMNVSTLELGDSALYLCASVGTAEAFFGQGTRLTVV.

The V gene is TRBV7-2, the J gene TRBJ2-1; D call uncertain. V was cut by 1 base and J by 10 bases, with 5 bases left in between. The CDR3 spans 11 residues. Germline CDR1 and CDR2: SGHTA and FQGNSA. CDR3 coding DNA: TGTGCCAGCAGCTTAGAATGGGAGCAGTTCTTC. The encoded protein is CASSLEWEQFF.

The rearrangement joins TRBV10-2 to TRBJ2-7; no clear D gene. Trimming removed 4 bases from V and 6 bases from J, with 7 bases in between. Germline CDR1 is WSHSY and CDR2 is SAAADI. This CDR3 is built from 11 residues. The CDR3 loop is CASSVSTEQYF. The CDR3 coding sequence is TGCGCCAGCAGTGTGTCTACCGAGCAGTACTTC.

A remark on this clone: This same CDR3 is encoded by further DNA sequences in the sample. The rearrangement joins TRBV6-5 to TRBJ1-1; a weak D match, TRBD1 (5 bases). CDR1 is MNHEY and CDR2 is SVGAGI in the germline V gene. V lost 4 bases, J lost 2 bases, and 11 bases lay in between. CDR3 length: 14 amino acids. This CDR3 reads CASSFLGGNTEAFF. The DNA for the CDR3 is TGTGCCAGCAGTTTCCTCGGGGGTAACACTGAAGCTTTCTTT.

The chain couples TRBV2 to TRBJ2-1, with 8 positions matching TRBD2. The CDR3 is 16 amino acids. The junction had 12 bases not matched to a gene; V was cut back by 7 bases and J by 4 bases. Looked up from germline, CDR1 is SNHLY and CDR2 is FYNNEI. The CDR3 loop reads CASNDVAGRPYNEQFF. CDR3 nucleotides: TGTGCCAGCAATGACGTAGCGGGAAGACCTTACAATGAGCAGTTCTTC.

The chain has TRBV7-2 and TRBJ1-5, with D tentatively TRBD1 (5 bases). The CDR3 covers 14 residues. Trimming pared 5 bases from V and 3 bases from J, leaving 11 bases between. CDR1 SGHTA and CDR2 FQGNSA come from the germline V gene. In nucleotides, the CDR3 is TGTGCCAGCAGCCTGACAGTTTCCAATCAGCCCCAGCATTTT. Translation gives CASSLTVSNQPQHF.

The chain has TRBV2 and TRBJ1-2, with D possibly TRBD1 on 6 matching bases. Germline CDR1 is SNHLY and CDR2 is FYNNEI. The V end was cut by 6 bases, the J end by 7 bases, with 18 bases between. This CDR3 region has 14 residues. The CDR3: CASSPREGVIGYTF. CDR3 nucleotide sequence: TGTGCCAGCAGCCCGCGTGAGGGGGTGATTGGCTACACCTTC.